Presented here are 23 T cell receptor beta chains from one specimen sequenced in a study of Graves' ophthalmopathy and Graves' hyperthyroidism. RNA served as the template for amplifying TCR beta CDR3 regions. HTBI primers served in a first-round RT-PCR, which a second-round multiplex PCR followed. TCRdb itself ran the multiplex PCR reads through MiXCR, one entry per CDR3 protein. The sample shows some 200,000 distinct CDR3 sequences, 25% to 35% of them seen only once. Sample: peripheral blood. These receptors were collected from a man in his forties or fifties with Graves' ophthalmopathy.

V gene TRBV6-1 combines with J gene TRBJ1-5; 7 nucleotides line up with TRBD1. The V segment lost 7 bases and the J segment 7 bases; nucleotides outside the gene matches: 7. This CDR3 has 13 amino acids. Per the germline V gene, CDR1 is MNHNS and CDR2 is SASEGT. CDR3 protein: CASKDREGQPQHF. The DNA of the CDR3 is TGTGCCAGCAAAGACAGGGAAGGCCAGCCCCAGCATTTT.

This clonotype was picked up many times. V and J are TRBV5-1 and TRBJ2-5, with a weak D call TRBD1 (7 bases). V gave up 0 bases and J gave up 10 bases, with 16 bases separating them. The CDR3 runs 14 residues. Per germline, CDR1 SGHRS and CDR2 YFSETQ. CDR3: CASSLGPLQGGQYF. In DNA, the CDR3 is TGCGCCAGCAGCTTGGGGCCACTCCAGGGGGGCCAGTACTTC.

The chain uses TRBV6-2 or TRBV6-3 and TRBJ1-1; D is uncertain. Germline V CDR1 and CDR2: MNHEY, SVGEGT. V gave up 0 bases and J gave up 6 bases, with 14 bases separating them. The CDR3 covers 15 residues. CDR3 protein: CASSYSSGSRAEAFF. The CDR3 bases are TGTGCCAGCAGTTACTCGTCGGGTTCTCGGGCTGAAGCTTTCTTT.

This clonotype came up a few times. This CDR3 reads CASSLRLTGNQPQHF. CDR3 DNA: TGTGCCAGCAGTTTAAGGCTGACGGGCAATCAGCCCCAGCATTTT. The chain carries TRBV27 and TRBJ1-5; D not resolved. This CDR3 has 15 residues. Germline CDR1 and CDR2: MNHEY and SMNVEV (reference sequence). Trimming cost V 2 bases and J 2 bases, with 10 bases left between them.

The chain joins TRBV19 to TRBJ1-1; TRBD1 might be the D (5 bases). The CDR3 is 15 amino acids. V was pared by 6 bases and J by 1 base, with 15 bases between. Germline CDR1 reads LNHDA; CDR2 reads SQIVND (reference sequence). CDR3 DNA: TGTGCCAGTAGCAGCCTGGACACCCCGAACACTGAAGCTTTCTTT. Its protein product is CASSSLDTPNTEAFF.

This clonotype was seen ten or more times. The chain combines TRBV7-8 with TRBJ2-4, with D tentatively TRBD2 (5 bases). Trimming stripped 0 bases from V and 0 bases from J, with 21 bases between. The CDR3 contains 20 residues. CDR1 is SGHVS and CDR2 is FQNEAQ in the germline V gene. DNA for the CDR3: TGTGCCAGCAGCTTAGCCGAAGGACTGGCCCTAGATCTAGCCAAAAACATTCAGTACTTC. Protein: CASSLAEGLALDLAKNIQYF.

This clonotype was detected only a few times. The chain has TRBV12-3 or TRBV12-4 and TRBJ2-1, with no clear D. CDR3 length equals 14 residues. The V end was cut by 4 bases, the J end by 6 bases, with 13 bases between. This CDR3 is CASSWNSPSNEQFF. CDR3 sequence (DNA): TGTGCCAGCAGTTGGAACAGCCCATCCAATGAGCAGTTCTTC.

This clonotype was seen ten or more times. This chain uses TRBV24-1 with TRBJ2-7, with 11 bases lining up with TRBD2. The CDR3 contains 16 residues. Germline lookup yields CDR1 KGHDR and CDR2 SFDVKD. Losses at the gene ends were 4 bases for V and 6 bases for J; bases not matched to a gene: 10. The CDR3 reads CATSDRDLAGGGEQYF. The CDR3 DNA reads as TGTGCCACCAGTGACCGGGATCTAGCGGGAGGAGGCGAGCAGTACTTC.

The chain has TRBV28 and TRBJ2-7; 9 bases map to TRBD1. The germline CDR1 and CDR2 sequences are MDHEN and SYDVKM. This CDR3 region has 14 residues. The V and J ends lost 6 bases and 6 bases, in that order; junction bases with no gene match: 9. CDR3 in DNA: TGTGCCAGCAGCAACCGGGACAGGGAAGGCGAGCAGTACTTC. Its translation is CASSNRDREGEQYF. The full variable domain, with the rest looked up from reference TRBV28 and TRBJ2-7, is DVKVTQSSRYLVKRTGEKVFLECVQDMDHENMFWYRQDPGLGLRLIYFSYDVKMKEKGDIPEGYSVSREKKERFSLILESASTNQTSMYLCASSNRDREGEQYFGPGTRLTVT.

This clonotype was seen at least ten times. The chain joins TRBV6-1 to TRBJ2-7; 8 bases agree with TRBD1. The germline CDR1 and CDR2 sequences are MNHNS and SASEGT. The CDR3 loop spans 13 amino acids. The trim removed 5 bases at V and 4 bases at J, leaving 4 bases unmatched. The CDR3 nucleotides read TGTGCCAGCAGTCCCAGGGGGCCGTACGAGCAGTACTTC. This translates into CASSPRGPYEQYF.

This clonotype was detected only a few times. Since a much larger clone is just one base distant, this may be a read error. The genes are TRBV12-3 or TRBV12-4 and TRBJ2-6; no definite D call. This CDR3 region has 15 residues. The V end lost 3 bases, the J end lost 1 base, and 7 bases lay between the germline ends. CDR3 nucleotide sequence: TGTGCCAGCAGTTTTAAAGGGTCTGGGGCCAACGTCCTGACTTTC. Its protein product is CASSFKGSGANVLTF.

This clonotype was recorded at least ten times. This chain connects TRBV28 to TRBJ2-7; 8 bases align to TRBD2. The ends lost 11 bases at V and 2 bases at J; junction bases unmatched: 8. The CDR3 is 13 amino acids. Germline CDR1 and CDR2: MDHEN and SYDVKM. The CDR3 loop reads CAAGRGATYEQYF. CDR3 nucleotide sequence: TGTGCCGCGGGGCGGGGGGCCACCTACGAGCAGTACTTC.

The J gene is TRBJ2-7, the V gene TRBV24-1; D is possibly TRBD1 (5 bases). Germline assignment: CDR1 KGHDR and CDR2 SFDVKD. V lost 3 bases and J lost 2, with 10 bases in between. This CDR3 has 14 residues. The CDR3 loop is CATSDTDSPYEQYF. DNA of the CDR3: TGTGCCACCAGTGATACTGACAGTCCCTACGAGCAGTACTTC.

This chain links TRBV9 with TRBJ2-7, with a tentative D call TRBD1 (5 bases). Trimming pared 2 bases from V and 0 bases from J, leaving 15 bases between. This CDR3 comprises 16 residues. Germline V gene sequence: CDR1 SGDLS, CDR2 YYNGEE. The DNA for the CDR3 is TGTGCCAGCAGCGTCACCTCAGGGTTCCCCTCCTACGAGCAGTACTTC. This encodes CASSVTSGFPSYEQYF.

This clonotype has ten or more counts. CDR3 residues: CSVDVAGATYEQYF. DNA of the CDR3: TGCAGCGTTGATGTAGCGGGAGCCACCTACGAGCAGTACTTC. The V gene is TRBV29-1, the J gene TRBJ2-7, with 9 bases that match TRBD2. The V gene's germline CDR1 is SQVTM and CDR2 ANQGSEA. With V trimmed by 3 bases and J by 2 bases, 5 bases remained unmatched. The CDR3 is 14 residues long.

This clonotype was seen many times. This chain connects TRBV6-2 or TRBV6-3 to TRBJ1-5; TRBD1 might be the D (5 bases). V lost 2 bases and J 9 bases, leaving 20 bases between the germline ends. The CDR3 length is 16 residues. The germline V gene has CDR1 MNHEY and CDR2 SVGEGT. The CDR3 spells CASSYPSQGGSGPQHF. CDR3 DNA sequence: TGTGCCAGCAGTTACCCCAGTCAGGGAGGGTCGGGGCCCCAGCATTTT.

V and J are TRBV7-8 and TRBJ2-7, with 7 bases identical to TRBD2. This CDR3 spans 15 amino acids. From germline, CDR1 is SGHVS and CDR2 FQNEAQ. The ends lost 5 bases at V and 3 bases at J; junction bases unmatched: 10. The CDR3 DNA follows: TGTGCCAGCAGCCTGCCCGGCGGGAGAGTCTACGAGCAGTACTTC. This translates into CASSLPGGRVYEQYF. Full variable domain (missing parts from reference TRBV7-8 and TRBJ2-7): GAGVSQSPRYKVAKRGQDVALRCDPISGHVSLFWYQQALGQGPEFLTYFQNEAQLDKSGLPSDRFFAERPEGSVSTLKIQRTQQEDSAVYLCASSLPGGRVYEQYFGPGTRLTVT.

This clonotype was seen a few times. At one end, the junction sequence differs from germline, possibly due to a read error. V is TRBV19 and J is TRBJ1-5, with 9 positions matching TRBD1. Germline CDR1 and CDR2: LNHDA and SQIVND (reference sequence). The CDR3 has 12 amino acids. This chain's CDR3 is CAGRTGVQPQHF. The CDR3, as DNA: TGTGCCGGTAGGACAGGGGTCCAGCCCCAGCATTTT. Full variable domain (rest looked up from reference TRBV19 and TRBJ1-5): DGGITQSPKYLFRKEGQNVTLSCEQNLNHDAMYWYRQDPGQGLRLIYYSQIVNDFQKGDIAEGYSVSREKKESFPLTVTSAQKNPTAFYLCAGRTGVQPQHFGDGTRLSIL.

Ten or more counts support this clonotype. V usage is TRBV30 and J usage is TRBJ1-5; D unresolved. CDR1 is GTSNPN and CDR2 is SVGIG in the germline V gene (reference sequence). The CDR3 extends over 13 amino acids. V was cut by 4 bases and J by 6 bases, with 13 bases left in between. CDR3 loop: CAWNSGYGQPQHF. The DNA of the CDR3 is TGTGCCTGGAATTCAGGCTATGGTCAGCCCCAGCATTTT.

In its sample, this clonotype was seen many times. The chain has TRBV5-1 and TRBJ2-7; D gene unclear. V was clipped by 5 bases and J by 3 bases, with 15 bases between them. The germline gives CDR1 SGHRS, CDR2 YFSETQ. The CDR3 extends over 14 amino acids. The CDR3 DNA reads as TGCGCCAGCAGGGCCGAAGGGCCCTACTACGAGCAGTACTTC. As protein: CASRAEGPYYEQYF.

The V gene is TRBV28, the J gene TRBJ2-2, with TRBD2 matching 7 bases. CDR3 size: 13 residues. Germline assignment: CDR1 MDHEN and CDR2 SYDVKM. V trimming: 10 bases; J trimming: 5 bases; junction bases outside the gene matches: 7. The DNA of the CDR3 is TGTGCCACCCAAGGGGAGGGGACCGGGGAGCTGTTTTTT. Protein: CATQGEGTGELFF.

CDR3 coding DNA: TGTGCCAGCAGATTCGCCCCAGGGTTAGGAAACACCATATATTTT. Translating it yields CASRFAPGLGNTIYF. The chain couples TRBV6-1 to TRBJ1-3; D might be TRBD1 (5 bases). This CDR3 has 15 amino acids. The germline V gene has CDR1 MNHNS and CDR2 SASEGT. V lost 6 bases and J 4 bases, leaving 16 bases between the germline ends.

This sequence joins TRBV30 and TRBJ2-5; 7 positions agree with TRBD2. Germline CDR1 GTSNPN, CDR2 SVGIG (reference sequence). V trimming: 1 base; J trimming: 3 bases; junction bases outside the gene matches: 5. This CDR3 spans 14 amino acids. This CDR3 is CAWSAWLAEETQYF. The DNA of the CDR3 is TGTGCCTGGAGTGCATGGCTAGCGGAAGAGACCCAGTACTTC.